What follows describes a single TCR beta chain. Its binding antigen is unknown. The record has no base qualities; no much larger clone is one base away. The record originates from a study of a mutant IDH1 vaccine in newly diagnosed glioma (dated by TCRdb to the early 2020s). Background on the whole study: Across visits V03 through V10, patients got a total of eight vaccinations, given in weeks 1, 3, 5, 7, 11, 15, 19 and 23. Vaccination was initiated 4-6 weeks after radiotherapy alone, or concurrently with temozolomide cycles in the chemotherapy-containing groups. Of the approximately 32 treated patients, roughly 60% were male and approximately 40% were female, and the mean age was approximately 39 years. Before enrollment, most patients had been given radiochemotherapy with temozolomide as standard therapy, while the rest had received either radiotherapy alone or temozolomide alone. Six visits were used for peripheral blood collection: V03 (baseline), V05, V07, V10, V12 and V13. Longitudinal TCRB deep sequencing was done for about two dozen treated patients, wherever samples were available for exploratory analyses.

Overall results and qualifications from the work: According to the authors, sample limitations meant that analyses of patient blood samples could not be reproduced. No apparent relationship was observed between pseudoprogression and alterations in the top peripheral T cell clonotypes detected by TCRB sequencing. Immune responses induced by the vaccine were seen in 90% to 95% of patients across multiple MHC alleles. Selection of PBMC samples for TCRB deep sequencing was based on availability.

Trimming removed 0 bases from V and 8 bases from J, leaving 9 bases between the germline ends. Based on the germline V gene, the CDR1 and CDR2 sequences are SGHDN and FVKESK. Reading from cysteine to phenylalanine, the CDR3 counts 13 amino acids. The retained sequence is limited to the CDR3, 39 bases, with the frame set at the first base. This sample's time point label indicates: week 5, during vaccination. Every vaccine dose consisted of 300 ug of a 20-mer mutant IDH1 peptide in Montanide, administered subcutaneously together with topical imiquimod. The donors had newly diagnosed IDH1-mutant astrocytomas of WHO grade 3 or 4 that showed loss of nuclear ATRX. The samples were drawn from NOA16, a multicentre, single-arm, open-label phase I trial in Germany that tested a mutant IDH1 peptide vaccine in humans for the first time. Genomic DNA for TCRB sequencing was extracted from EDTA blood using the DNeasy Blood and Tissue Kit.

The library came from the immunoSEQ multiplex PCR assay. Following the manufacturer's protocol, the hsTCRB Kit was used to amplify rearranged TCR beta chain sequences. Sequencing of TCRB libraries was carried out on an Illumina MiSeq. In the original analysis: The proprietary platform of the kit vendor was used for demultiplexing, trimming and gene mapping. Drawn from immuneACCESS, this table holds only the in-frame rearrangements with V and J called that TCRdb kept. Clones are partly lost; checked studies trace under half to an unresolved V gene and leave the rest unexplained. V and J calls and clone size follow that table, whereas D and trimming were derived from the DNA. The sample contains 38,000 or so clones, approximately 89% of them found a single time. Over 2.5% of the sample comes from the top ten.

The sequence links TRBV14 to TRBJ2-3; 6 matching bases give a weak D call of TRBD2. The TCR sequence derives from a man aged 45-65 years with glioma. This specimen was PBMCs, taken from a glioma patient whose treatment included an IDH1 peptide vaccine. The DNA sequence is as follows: TGTGCCAGCAGCCAAGATCTGGGGGGTACGCAGTATTTT. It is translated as CASSQDLGGTQYF. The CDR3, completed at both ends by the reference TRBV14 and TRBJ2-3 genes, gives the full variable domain EAGVTQFPSHSVIEKGQTVTLRCDPISGHDNLYWYRRVMGKEIKFLLHFVKESKQDESGMPNNRFLAERTGGTYSTLKVQPAELEDSGVYFCASSQDLGGTQYFGPGTRLTVL.